This TCR beta chain was observed in a study of blood T cell repertoires in COVID-19. Only in-frame clones appear in the TCRdb table, and some are missing; sequencing was by immunoSEQ multiplex PCR. The top ten clones hold under 2% of a sample with hundreds of thousands of clones, about 80% of them seen once. Trimming removed 3 bases at V and 6 bases at J, with 14 bases between. Germline V CDR1 and CDR2: SGHVS, FQNEAQ. The CDR3 contains 14 residues. Sequenced sample: peripheral blood. The clonotype was recovered from a woman of 80 years or more with acute or convalescent COVID-19. The chain joins TRBV7-8 to TRBJ1-1; D perhaps matches TRBD1 (5 bases). The CDR3 reads CASSFQGLTAEAFF. The DNA of the CDR3 is TGTGCCAGCAGCTTCCAGGGTTTGACGGCTGAAGCTTTCTTT. Filled out from reference TRBV7-8 and TRBJ1-1, the complete variable domain reads GAGVSQSPRYKVAKRGQDVALRCDPISGHVSLFWYQQALGQGPEFLTYFQNEAQLDKSGLPSDRFFAERPEGSVSTLKIQRTQQEDSAVYLCASSFQGLTAEAFFGQGTRLTVV.